This TCR beta chain was sequenced during a study of control samples from healthy donors and cancer patients. From germline, CDR1 is SGHRS and CDR2 YFSETQ. Trimming cost V 5 bases and J 14 bases; bases outside gene matches: 9. This CDR3 is 13 amino acids long. TCRdb keeps only in-frame clones here, not all; method: immunoSEQ multiplex PCR. Here the sample spans some 120,000 clones, approximately 90% being singletons. The receptor's source is a man between 18 and 35 years old in good health. This chain links TRBV5-1 with TRBJ1-3; 11 positions agree with TRBD1. The sequencing sample was made of blood. The CDR3 spells CASSLGQGALVYF. The CDR3 coding sequence is TGCGCCAGCAGTTTAGGACAGGGGGCCCTCGTATATTTT.